These T cell receptor beta chains were read from a single sample in a study of blood T cell repertoires in COVID-19. Assay used: immunoSEQ multiplex PCR; TCRdb lists only in-frame clones, some missing. In the table there are fewer than 500,000 clones, about 89% of which are singletons. The material sequenced was peripheral blood. The source of these receptors is a woman in her thirties with acute or convalescent COVID-19. Each CDR3 is given with its conserved first and last residue. The D gene is left open where the match is weak. Expanded clones are given a class, and other clones once, few, many or no size at all.

clone_size: .; v_call: TRBV7-6; j_call: TRBJ2-7; d_call: .; cdr3_aa: CASSLGPIDEQYF; cdr3_nt: TGTGCCAGCAGCTTAGGTCCTATTGACGAGCAGTACTTC
clone_size: .; v_call: TRBV5-1; j_call: TRBJ2-7; d_call: TRBD1; cdr3_aa: CASRVTGTGAYEQYF; cdr3_nt: TGCGCCAGCCGGGTAACCGGGACAGGGGCCTACGAGCAGTACTTC
clone_size: .; v_call: TRBV21-1; j_call: TRBJ2-7; d_call: .; cdr3_aa: CASSKSDPPRVYEQYF; cdr3_nt: TGTGCCAGCAGCAAATCGGATCCCCCACGGGTCTACGAGCAGTACTTC
clone_size: .; v_call: TRBV28; j_call: TRBJ1-2; d_call: .; cdr3_aa: CASTVDRSVIGYTF; cdr3_nt: TGTGCCAGCACTGTAGACAGGTCTGTAATTGGCTACACCTTC
clone_size: .; v_call: TRBV5-6; j_call: TRBJ1-1; d_call: TRBD1; cdr3_aa: CASSLGTGVTEAFF; cdr3_nt: TGTGCCAGCAGCTTGGGGACAGGGGTGACTGAAGCTTTCTTT
clone_size: .; v_call: TRBV5-4; j_call: TRBJ1-2; d_call: .; cdr3_aa: CASSPVPGGDTYF; cdr3_nt: TGTGCCAGCAGCCCGGTTCCCGGGGGGGACACATACTTC
clone_size: .; v_call: TRBV28; j_call: TRBJ2-1; d_call: .; cdr3_aa: CASSMDSHEQFF; cdr3_nt: TGTGCCAGCAGCATGGACTCCCATGAGCAGTTCTTC
clone_size: .; v_call: TRBV10-3; j_call: TRBJ2-6; d_call: TRBD1; cdr3_aa: CAISQHRTGSGANVLTF; cdr3_nt: TGTGCCATCAGTCAACATAGGACAGGGTCAGGGGCCAACGTCCTGACTTTC
clone_size: .; v_call: TRBV7-3; j_call: TRBJ2-5; d_call: .; cdr3_aa: CASSFSGQETQYF; cdr3_nt: TGTGCCAGCAGCTTTTCAGGGCAAGAGACCCAGTACTTC
clone_size: .; v_call: TRBV10-3; j_call: TRBJ2-3; d_call: .; cdr3_aa: CAISENPSGDTQYF; cdr3_nt: TGTGCCATCAGTGAGAACCCCTCAGGAGATACGCAGTATTTT
clone_size: .; v_call: TRBV12-3/TRBV12-4; j_call: TRBJ2-2; d_call: TRBD1; cdr3_aa: CASRPDRGGELFF; cdr3_nt: TGTGCCAGCAGACCGGACAGGGGGGGGGAGCTGTTTTTT
clone_size: .; v_call: TRBV7-9; j_call: TRBJ2-3; d_call: .; cdr3_aa: CASSLGWGRYTDTQYF; cdr3_nt: TGTGCCAGCAGCTTAGGTTGGGGCAGGTACACAGATACGCAGTATTTT
clone_size: .; v_call: TRBV7-3; j_call: TRBJ2-5; d_call: .; cdr3_aa: CASSPGGGETQYF; cdr3_nt: TGTGCCAGCAGCCCCGGAGGAGGCGAGACCCAGTACTTC
clone_size: .; v_call: TRBV6-5; j_call: TRBJ1-2; d_call: TRBD1; cdr3_aa: CASSYLGQGSYGYTF; cdr3_nt: TGTGCCAGCAGTTACCTGGGACAGGGATCCTATGGCTACACCTTC
clone_size: few; v_call: TRBV6-5; j_call: TRBJ2-5; d_call: TRBD1; cdr3_aa: CASRAGGRETQYF; cdr3_nt: TGTGCCAGCAGAGCAGGGGGCAGGGAGACCCAGTACTTC
clone_size: .; v_call: TRBV3-1/TRBV3-2; j_call: TRBJ2-5; d_call: TRBD2; cdr3_aa: CASSPEGAGEETQYF; cdr3_nt: TGTGCCAGCAGCCCTGAAGGAGCGGGGGAAGAGACCCAGTACTTC
clone_size: .; v_call: TRBV28; j_call: TRBJ1-6; d_call: TRBD1; cdr3_aa: CASSTPGQGNSPLHF; cdr3_nt: TGTGCCAGCAGTACACCGGGACAGGGGAATTCACCCCTCCACTTT
clone_size: .; v_call: TRBV5-1; j_call: TRBJ2-7; d_call: TRBD2; cdr3_aa: CASSPRALGGGEQYF; cdr3_nt: TGCGCCAGCTCCCCGCGGGCCCTTGGCGGGGGGGAGCAGTACTTC
clone_size: .; v_call: TRBV6-2/TRBV6-3; j_call: TRBJ1-2; d_call: TRBD1; cdr3_aa: CASSDTGDYGYTF; cdr3_nt: TGTGCCAGCAGTGACACAGGGGACTATGGCTACACCTTC
clone_size: .; v_call: TRBV11-2; j_call: TRBJ1-1; d_call: .; cdr3_aa: CASSFESGTEAFF; cdr3_nt: TGTGCCAGCAGCTTCGAATCAGGCACTGAAGCTTTCTTT
clone_size: .; v_call: TRBV7-6; j_call: TRBJ2-2; d_call: TRBD2; cdr3_aa: CASSYGGADTGELFF; cdr3_nt: TGTGCCAGCAGTTACGGGGGGGCCGACACCGGGGAGCTGTTTTTT
clone_size: .; v_call: TRBV5-1; j_call: TRBJ2-3; d_call: TRBD2; cdr3_aa: CASSFRGGPDTQYF; cdr3_nt: TGCGCCAGCAGCTTCCGCGGGGGTCCAGATACGCAGTATTTT
clone_size: .; v_call: TRBV3-1/TRBV3-2; j_call: TRBJ1-1; d_call: .; cdr3_aa: CASSQRGGNTEAFF; cdr3_nt: TGTGCCAGCAGCCAAAGGGGGGGAAACACTGAAGCTTTCTTT
clone_size: .; v_call: TRBV7-3; j_call: TRBJ2-3; d_call: .; cdr3_aa: CASSLAGNTDTQYF; cdr3_nt: TGTGCCAGCAGCTTAGCAGGAAACACAGATACGCAGTATTTT
clone_size: .; v_call: TRBV5-1; j_call: TRBJ2-7; d_call: TRBD1; cdr3_aa: CASSLGGQATRNSYEQYF; cdr3_nt: TGCGCCAGCAGCTTGGGGGGACAGGCGACCCGGAACTCCTACGAGCAGTACTTC
clone_size: .; v_call: TRBV28; j_call: TRBJ1-6; d_call: .; cdr3_aa: CASSASRGSYNSPLHF; cdr3_nt: TGTGCCAGCAGCGCCTCCCGCGGCTCCTATAATTCACCCCTCCACTTT
clone_size: .; v_call: TRBV5-5; j_call: TRBJ2-5; d_call: .; cdr3_aa: CASSLGTGGVETQYF; cdr3_nt: TGTGCCAGCAGCTTGGGGACAGGAGGGGTTGAGACCCAGTACTTC
clone_size: .; v_call: TRBV2; j_call: TRBJ1-1; d_call: TRBD1; cdr3_aa: CASSFPGQGAGRTEAFF; cdr3_nt: TGTGCCAGCAGCTTTCCGGGACAGGGGGCAGGAAGGACTGAAGCTTTCTTT
clone_size: few; v_call: TRBV7-5; j_call: TRBJ2-7; d_call: .; cdr3_aa: CVRSPTGGALSEQYF; cdr3_nt: TGTGTCAGAAGCCCTACGGGGGGGGCGCTTTCCGAGCAGTACTTC
clone_size: .; v_call: TRBV30; j_call: TRBJ1-4; d_call: TRBD1; cdr3_aa: CAWSEPTGVNEKLFF; cdr3_nt: TGTGCCTGGAGTGAGCCGACAGGGGTTAATGAAAAACTGTTTTTT
clone_size: .; v_call: TRBV25-1; j_call: TRBJ2-1; d_call: .; cdr3_aa: CASSAHRGGDEQFF; cdr3_nt: TGTGCCAGCAGTGCCCACAGGGGCGGGGATGAGCAGTTCTTC
clone_size: .; v_call: TRBV6-5; j_call: TRBJ2-7; d_call: .; cdr3_aa: CALGGGPYSEQYF; cdr3_nt: TGTGCCTTGGGGGGGGGCCCTTACTCCGAGCAGTACTTC
clone_size: .; v_call: TRBV6-5; j_call: TRBJ1-3; d_call: .; cdr3_aa: CASSEESLGNTIYF; cdr3_nt: TGTGCCAGCAGCGAGGAGTCTCTTGGAAACACCATATATTTT
clone_size: .; v_call: TRBV27; j_call: TRBJ2-7; d_call: .; cdr3_aa: CASSLSQYYEQYF; cdr3_nt: TGTGCCAGCAGTTTATCTCAGTACTACGAGCAGTACTTC
clone_size: .; v_call: TRBV19; j_call: TRBJ2-1; d_call: .; cdr3_aa: CASMDRAYNEQFF; cdr3_nt: TGTGCCAGTATGGACAGAGCTTACAATGAGCAGTTCTTC
clone_size: .; v_call: TRBV28; j_call: TRBJ1-2; d_call: TRBD1; cdr3_aa: CASKDRASSYGYTF; cdr3_nt: TGTGCCAGCAAGGACAGGGCGAGCAGCTATGGCTACACCTTC
clone_size: .; v_call: TRBV11-2; j_call: TRBJ2-3; d_call: TRBD1; cdr3_aa: CASSLNRGIGTDTQYF; cdr3_nt: TGTGCCAGCAGCTTAAACAGGGGGATCGGCACAGATACGCAGTATTTT
clone_size: .; v_call: TRBV6-5; j_call: TRBJ2-5; d_call: .; cdr3_aa: CASESGGEETQYF; cdr3_nt: TGTGCCAGCGAGTCCGGCGGGGAAGAGACCCAGTACTTC
clone_size: .; v_call: TRBV7-6; j_call: TRBJ2-1; d_call: .; cdr3_aa: CASSQLSPGGQLYNEQFF; cdr3_nt: TGTGCCAGCAGCCAACTTTCTCCGGGGGGCCAACTCTACAATGAGCAGTTCTTC
clone_size: .; v_call: TRBV5-1; j_call: TRBJ1-1; d_call: TRBD1; cdr3_aa: CASSRERQGGAFF; cdr3_nt: TGCGCCAGCAGCCGTGAAAGACAGGGGGGAGCTTTCTTT